Listed below are T cell receptor beta chains from one sample, sequenced in a study of T cell responses to AZD1222 COVID-19 vaccine. TCRdb's table, derived via immunoSEQ multiplex PCR, lists solely in-frame clones and lacks some. The repertoire holds about 120,000 clones, under 85% seen once, with around 6.2% in the top ten. The source was peripheral blood, collected on day 0 of AZD1222 vaccination. All receptors derive from an adult in good health. The CDR3 runs from the conserved cysteine through the conserved F or W. D genes are given only for firm matches. Expanded clones get a size class; other rows say once, few or many, or leave the size out.

>once|TRBJ1-5|NA|TRBV6-1
CASSERIQGQPQHF
TGTGCCAGCAGTGAGAGAATACAGGGCCAGCCCCAGCATTTT
>NA|TRBJ2-5|TRBD2|TRBV14
CASSRTSGGATETQYF
TGTGCCAGCAGCCGTACCTCCGGGGGGGCCACAGAGACCCAGTACTTC
>few|TRBJ1-1|TRBD1|TRBV5-4
CASSSGQGGTEAFF
TGTGCCAGCAGCTCGGGACAGGGAGGGACTGAAGCTTTCTTT
>NA|TRBJ1-5|NA|TRBV24-1
CATSDPGPDQPQHF
TGTGCCACCAGTGACCCCGGACCCGATCAGCCCCAGCATTTT
>NA|TRBJ1-3|NA|TRBV5-1
CASSLFTAQDTIYF
TGCGCCAGCAGCTTGTTCACAGCTCAGGACACCATATATTTT
>NA|TRBJ2-2|TRBD1|TRBV4-2
CASSQGGTGNTGELFF
TGTGCCAGCAGCCAAGGGGGGACAGGGAACACCGGGGAGCTGTTTTTT
>NA|TRBJ2-1|TRBD2|TRBV13
CASSSQTRTSGGSYNEQFF
TGTGCCAGCAGCTCCCAAACACGGACTAGCGGGGGTTCCTACAATGAGCAGTTCTTC
>NA|TRBJ2-7|TRBD2|TRBV12-3/TRBV12-4
CASRRGGGYEQYF
TGTGCCAGCCGCCGGGGGGGCGGTTACGAGCAGTACTTC
>once|TRBJ2-7|NA|TRBV6-6
CASMEGWDGGYEQYF
TGTGCCAGCATGGAGGGATGGGACGGGGGCTACGAGCAGTACTTC
>once|TRBJ1-5|NA|TRBV28
CASSVQGRSAPQHF
TGTGCCAGCAGTGTACAGGGCCGCAGCGCGCCCCAGCATTTT
>few|TRBJ2-5|TRBD2|TRBV5-1
CASCLGLAGVETQYF
TGCGCCAGCTGCTTGGGACTAGCGGGGGTAGAGACCCAGTACTTC
>NA|TRBJ2-1|TRBD2|TRBV5-6
CASRGLVNEQFF
TGTGCCAGCAGGGGACTAGTCAATGAGCAGTTCTTC
>NA|TRBJ1-2|NA|TRBV9
CASSVNYGYTF
TGTGCCAGCAGCGTAAACTATGGCTACACCTTC
>NA|TRBJ1-5|TRBD1|TRBV3-1/TRBV3-2
CASSLGDRAYNQPQHF
TGTGCCAGCAGCCTCGGAGACAGGGCCTACAATCAGCCCCAGCATTTT
>NA|TRBJ2-7|NA|TRBV18
CASSLGHGYEQYF
TGTGCCAGCTCATTGGGACACGGATACGAGCAGTACTTC
>NA|TRBJ2-1|TRBD2|TRBV13
CASSFRGGPNEQFF
TGTGCCAGCAGCTTTCGCGGGGGGCCCAATGAGCAGTTCTTC
>NA|TRBJ2-1|TRBD2|TRBV19
CASRTIAGGHNEQFF
TGTGCCAGTAGGACAATAGCGGGGGGACACAATGAGCAGTTCTTC
>NA|TRBJ2-3|TRBD2|TRBV6-4
CASSAAGGTDTQYF
TGTGCCAGCAGTGCGGCGGGGGGCACAGATACGCAGTATTTT
>NA|TRBJ1-6|NA|TRBV28
CASSLGVGAGSPLHF
TGTGCCAGCAGTTTAGGTGTGGGCGCGGGGTCACCCCTCCACTTT
>NA|TRBJ2-1|TRBD1|TRBV9
CASSVRGLSSYNEQFF
TGTGCCAGCAGCGTAAGGGGGCTAAGCTCCTACAATGAGCAGTTCTTC
>NA|TRBJ2-7|NA|TRBV5-4
CAGSSYEQYF
TGTGCCGGCAGCTCCTACGAGCAGTACTTC
>NA|TRBJ2-1|NA|TRBV7-9
CASSPLPLVLQEQFF
TGTGCCAGCAGCCCCCTACCCCTAGTGTTACAGGAGCAGTTCTTC
>NA|TRBJ1-3|NA|TRBV20-1
CSASRGAKSQNTIYF
TGCAGTGCTAGTCGAGGGGCGAAATCTCAAAACACCATATATTTT
>NA|TRBJ2-5|TRBD1|TRBV7-8
CASSRLNRDRLQETQYF
TGTGCCAGCAGCCGTTTGAACCGGGACAGATTACAAGAGACCCAGTACTTC
>NA|TRBJ1-3|NA|TRBV27
CASSLKGTPLAGNTIYF
TGTGCCAGCAGTTTAAAGGGCACACCCCTGGCGGGAAACACCATATATTTT
>once|TRBJ2-5|NA|TRBV24-1
CATRTLDTGSQETQYF
TGTGCCACCAGAACCCTAGATACAGGGTCCCAAGAGACCCAGTACTTC
>NA|TRBJ1-5|NA|TRBV19
CASSMLPPTTYQPQHF
TGTGCCAGTAGTATGCTGCCGCCGACGACCTATCAGCCCCAGCATTTT